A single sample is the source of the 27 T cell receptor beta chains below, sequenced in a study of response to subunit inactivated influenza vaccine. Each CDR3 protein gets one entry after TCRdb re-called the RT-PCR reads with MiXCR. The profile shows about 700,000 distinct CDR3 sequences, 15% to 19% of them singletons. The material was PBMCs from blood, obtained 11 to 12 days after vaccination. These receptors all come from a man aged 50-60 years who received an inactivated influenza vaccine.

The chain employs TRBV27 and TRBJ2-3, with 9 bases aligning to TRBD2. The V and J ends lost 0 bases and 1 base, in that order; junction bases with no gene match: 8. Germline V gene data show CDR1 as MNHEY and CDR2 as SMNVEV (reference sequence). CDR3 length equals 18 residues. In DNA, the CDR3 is TGTGCCAGCAGTTTATCATGGCGGGGGGGGCGTGGCACAGATACGCAGTATTTT. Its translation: CASSLSWRGGRGTDTQYF.

DNA for the CDR3: TGTGCCAGCAGCCCAGGGGGTTTGAGCTATGGCTACACCTTC. Its translation: CASSPGGLSYGYTF. The chain is built from TRBV5-6 and TRBJ1-2; 7 bases match TRBD1. Germline lookup yields CDR1 SGHDT and CDR2 YYEEEE. The CDR3 loop spans 14 amino acids. The ends lost 4 bases at V and 4 bases at J; junction bases unmatched: 7. The full variable domain, rest sourced from reference TRBV5-6 and TRBJ1-2, is DAGVTQSPTHLIKTRGQQVTLRCSPKSGHDTVSWYQQALGQGPQFIFQYYEEEERQRGNFPDRFSGHQFPNYSSELNVNALLLGDSALYLCASSPGGLSYGYTFGSGTRLTVV.

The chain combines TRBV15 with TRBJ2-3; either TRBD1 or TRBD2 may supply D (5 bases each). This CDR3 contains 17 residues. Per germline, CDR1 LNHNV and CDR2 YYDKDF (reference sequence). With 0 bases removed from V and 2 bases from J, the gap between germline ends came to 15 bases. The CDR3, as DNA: TGTGCCACCAGCAGAGATAACGGGGCCAGGACCACAGATACGCAGTATTTT. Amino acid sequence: CATSRDNGARTTDTQYF.

Here the CDR3 DNA reads TGCAGCGTTGAAGTTCTAGCGGGTCCTTTCACAGATACGCAGTATTTT. It specifies CSVEVLAGPFTDTQYF. This chain uses TRBV29-1 with TRBJ2-3; 8 nucleotides match TRBD2. CDR1 is SQVTM, CDR2 ANQGSEA, per germline. The CDR3 totals 16 residues. Trimming cost V 1 base and J 2 bases; bases outside gene matches: 8.

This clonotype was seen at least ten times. The CDR3 here is CASSLEGRSNEQFF. CDR3 DNA: TGTGCCAGCAGTTTAGAGGGGCGTTCCAATGAGCAGTTCTTC. The chain combines TRBV12-3 or TRBV12-4 with TRBJ2-1; the D gene is possibly TRBD1 (5 bases). V lost 1 base and J lost 6, with 10 bases in between. The CDR3 runs 14 residues.

The CDR3 DNA reads as TGCGCCAGCAGCCAGGGACAGACACACTATGGCTACACCTTC. Residues: CASSQGQTHYGYTF. The chain couples TRBV4-3 to TRBJ1-2, with 7 bases that match TRBD1. Looked up from germline, CDR1 is LGHNA and CDR2 is YSLEER. V dropped 3 bases and J dropped 3; count of bases not matched to a gene: 4. The CDR3 length is 14 residues.

CDR3 sequence (DNA): TGTGCCAGCATCGCCGGAGGGGCCAACGTCCTGACTTTC. This translates into CASIAGGANVLTF. This chain links TRBV5-6 with TRBJ2-6; D not certain. V was cut by 6 bases and J by 4 bases, with 8 bases left in between. Germline V lookup: CDR1 SGHDT, CDR2 YYEEEE. The CDR3 consists of 13 residues.

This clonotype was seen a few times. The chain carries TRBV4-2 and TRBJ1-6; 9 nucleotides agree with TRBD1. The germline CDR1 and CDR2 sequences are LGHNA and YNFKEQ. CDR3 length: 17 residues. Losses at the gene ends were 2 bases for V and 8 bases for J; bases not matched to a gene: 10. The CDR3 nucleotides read TGTGCCAGCAGCCAAACCCCCGCGGGACAGGGATATTCACCCCTCCACTTT. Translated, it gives CASSQTPAGQGYSPLHF.

The CDR3, as DNA: TGTGCCAGCGGGACCTCACCCCTCCACTTT. Encoded protein: CASGTSPLHF. The genes are TRBV7-8 and TRBJ1-6, with D perhaps TRBD1 (5 bases). Trimming took off 8 bases at V and 10 bases at J, with 6 bases between the two ends. The CDR3 runs to 10 residues. Germline lookup yields CDR1 SGHVS and CDR2 FQNEAQ.

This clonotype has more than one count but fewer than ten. The CDR3 DNA reads as TGTGCCAGCAGTGAACTAGGGATGGGAGAGACCCAGTACTTC. Encoded protein: CASSELGMGETQYF. The V call is TRBV12-3 or TRBV12-4, the J call TRBJ2-5; D is perhaps TRBD2 (5 bases). V shed 5 bases and J shed 4 bases, with 14 bases lying between them. The CDR3 is 14 amino acids.

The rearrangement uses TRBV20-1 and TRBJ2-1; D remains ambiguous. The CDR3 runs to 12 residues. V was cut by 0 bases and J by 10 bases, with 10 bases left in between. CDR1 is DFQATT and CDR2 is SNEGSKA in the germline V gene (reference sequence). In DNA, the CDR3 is TGCAGTGCTAGAGATCTCGCCCAAGAGCAGTTCTTC. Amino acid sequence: CSARDLAQEQFF.

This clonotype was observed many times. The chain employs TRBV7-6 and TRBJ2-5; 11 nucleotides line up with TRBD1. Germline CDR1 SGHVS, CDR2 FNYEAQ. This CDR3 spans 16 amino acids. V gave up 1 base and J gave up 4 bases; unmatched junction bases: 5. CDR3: CASSLGTGGLGETQYF. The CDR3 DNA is TGTGCCAGCAGCTTAGGGACAGGGGGCTTAGGAGAGACCCAGTACTTC.

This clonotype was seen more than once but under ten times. The CDR3 nucleotides are TGTGCCAGCAACCCGACAGAGCTGAACACTGAAGCTTTCTTT. Amino acid sequence: CASNPTELNTEAFF. V and J are TRBV2 and TRBJ1-1; a weak D match, TRBD1 (5 bases). From germline, CDR1 is SNHLY and CDR2 FYNNEI. The V end was cut by 7 bases, the J end by 0 bases, with 12 bases between. CDR3 size: 14 residues.

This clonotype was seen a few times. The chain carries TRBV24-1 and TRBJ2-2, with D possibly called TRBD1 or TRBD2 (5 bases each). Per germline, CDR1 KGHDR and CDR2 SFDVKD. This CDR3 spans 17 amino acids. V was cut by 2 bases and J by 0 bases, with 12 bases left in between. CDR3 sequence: CATSDWELGANTGELFF. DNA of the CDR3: TGTGCCACCAGTGATTGGGAACTGGGGGCGAACACCGGGGAGCTGTTTTTT.

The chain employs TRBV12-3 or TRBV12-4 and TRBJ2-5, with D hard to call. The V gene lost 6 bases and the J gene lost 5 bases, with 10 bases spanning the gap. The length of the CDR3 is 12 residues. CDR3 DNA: TGTGCCAGCAGGGCTGGTCTGGAGACCCAGTACTTC. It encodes CASRAGLETQYF.

The CDR3 here is CASSPDEKTGRTEKLFF. CDR3 coding DNA: TGTGCCAGCAGCCCCGACGAAAAGACAGGGAGGACTGAAAAACTGTTTTTT. J is TRBJ1-4 and V is TRBV5-5; 7 bases line up with TRBD1. Germline trimming cut 4 bases from V and 7 bases from J; bases unmatched to any gene: 16. The CDR3 consists of 17 residues. Germline-derived CDR1 and CDR2 are SGHKS and YYEKEE (reference sequence).

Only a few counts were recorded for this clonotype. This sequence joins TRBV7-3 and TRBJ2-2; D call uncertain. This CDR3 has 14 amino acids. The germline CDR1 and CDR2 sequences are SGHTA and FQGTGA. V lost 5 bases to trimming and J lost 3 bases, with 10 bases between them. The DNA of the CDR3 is TGTGCCAGCAGCCCCCAACGGGACACCGGGGAGCTGTTTTTT. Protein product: CASSPQRDTGELFF.

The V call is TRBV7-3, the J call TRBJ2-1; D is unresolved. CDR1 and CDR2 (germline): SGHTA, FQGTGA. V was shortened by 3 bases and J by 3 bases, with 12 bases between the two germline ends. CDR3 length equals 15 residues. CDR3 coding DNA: TGTGCCAGCAGCTTGAGTGGAGTTGGCTACAATGAGCAGTTCTTC. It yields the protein CASSLSGVGYNEQFF.

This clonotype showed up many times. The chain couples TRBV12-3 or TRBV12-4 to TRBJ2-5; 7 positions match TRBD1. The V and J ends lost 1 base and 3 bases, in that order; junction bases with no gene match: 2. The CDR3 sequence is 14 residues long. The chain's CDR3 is CASSLGDREETQYF. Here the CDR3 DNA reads TGTGCCAGCAGTTTAGGAGACAGGGAAGAGACCCAGTACTTC.

The CDR3 DNA reads as TGTGCCAGCAGCTTAGCTGGGCAGGGACAGACCCAGTACTTC. Protein product: CASSLAGQGQTQYF. This sequence joins TRBV7-9 and TRBJ2-5; D possibly uses TRBD1 or TRBD2 (5 bases each). Germline CDR1 and CDR2: SEHNR and FQNEAQ (reference sequence). The CDR3 length is 14 residues. V shed 0 bases and J shed 6 bases, with 11 bases lying between them.

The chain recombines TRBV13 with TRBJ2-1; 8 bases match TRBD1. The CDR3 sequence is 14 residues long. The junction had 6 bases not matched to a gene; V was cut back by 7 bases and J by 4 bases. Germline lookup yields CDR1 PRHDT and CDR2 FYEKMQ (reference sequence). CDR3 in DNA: TGTGCCAGCAAATGGGGACAGGATTACAATGAGCAGTTCTTC. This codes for CASKWGQDYNEQFF. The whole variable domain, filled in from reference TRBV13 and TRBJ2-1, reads AAGVIQSPRHLIKEKRETATLKCYPIPRHDTVYWYQQGPGQDPQFLISFYEKMQSDKGSIPDRFSAQQFSDYHSELNMSSLELGDSALYFCASKWGQDYNEQFFGPGTRLTVL.

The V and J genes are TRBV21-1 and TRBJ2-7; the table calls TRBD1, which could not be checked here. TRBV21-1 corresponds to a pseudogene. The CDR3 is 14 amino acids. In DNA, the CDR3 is TGTGCCAGCAGCACGGGACAGGAGTACTACGAGCAGTACTTC. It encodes CASSTGQEYYEQYF.

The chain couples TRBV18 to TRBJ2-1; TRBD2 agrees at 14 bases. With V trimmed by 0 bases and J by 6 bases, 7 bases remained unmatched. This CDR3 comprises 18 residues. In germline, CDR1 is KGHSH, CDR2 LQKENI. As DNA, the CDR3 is TGTGCCAGCTCACCACCGGGACTAGCGGGGGCAACCCCCAATGAGCAGTTCTTC. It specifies CASSPPGLAGATPNEQFF.

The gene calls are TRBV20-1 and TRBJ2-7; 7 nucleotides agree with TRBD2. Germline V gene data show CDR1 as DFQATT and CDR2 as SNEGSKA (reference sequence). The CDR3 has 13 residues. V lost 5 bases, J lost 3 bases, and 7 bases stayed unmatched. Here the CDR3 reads CSARRGGYYEQYF. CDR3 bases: TGCAGTGCTCGACGCGGGGGATACTACGAGCAGTACTTC.

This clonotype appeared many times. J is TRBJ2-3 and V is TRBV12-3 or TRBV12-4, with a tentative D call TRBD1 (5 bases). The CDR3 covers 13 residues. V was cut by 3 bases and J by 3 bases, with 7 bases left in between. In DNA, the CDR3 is TGTGCCAGCAGTTTGGGGCAAACAGATACGCAGTATTTT. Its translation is CASSLGQTDTQYF.

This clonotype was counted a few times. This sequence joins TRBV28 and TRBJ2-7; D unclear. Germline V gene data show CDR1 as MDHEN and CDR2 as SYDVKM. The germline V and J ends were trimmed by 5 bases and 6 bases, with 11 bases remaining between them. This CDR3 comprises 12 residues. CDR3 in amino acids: CASSLSVSEQYF. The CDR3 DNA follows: TGTGCCAGCAGTCTATCTGTAAGCGAGCAGTACTTC. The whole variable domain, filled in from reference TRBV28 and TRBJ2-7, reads DVKVTQSSRYLVKRTGEKVFLECVQDMDHENMFWYRQDPGLGLRLIYFSYDVKMKEKGDIPEGYSVSREKKERFSLILESASTNQTSMYLCASSLSVSEQYFGPGTRLTVT.

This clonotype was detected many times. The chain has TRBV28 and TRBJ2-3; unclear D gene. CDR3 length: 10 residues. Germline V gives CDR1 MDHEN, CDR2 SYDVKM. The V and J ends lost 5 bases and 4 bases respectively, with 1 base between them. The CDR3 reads CASSADTQYF. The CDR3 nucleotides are TGTGCCAGCAGTGCAGATACGCAGTATTTT.